The 20 T cell receptor beta chains below come from one sample, sequenced in a study of cytomegalovirus exposure and HLA in healthy donors. PCR employed 60 Vbeta and 13 Jbeta primers. Sequenced by immunoSEQ multiplex PCR; TCRdb stores in-frame clones only, minus some. This table has under 200,000 clones, approximately 77% appearing once. Sequences were obtained from PBMCs. The receptors come from a female donor in good health and CMV-seronegative.

The gene calls are TRBV7-2 and TRBJ2-1; no firm D call. Germline-derived CDR1 and CDR2 are SGHTA and FQGNSA. V was shortened by 2 bases and J by 7 bases, with 6 bases between the two germline ends. The CDR3 is 12 residues long. CDR3 in amino acids: CASSLNRNEQFF. CDR3 DNA sequence: TGTGCCAGCAGCTTAAATCGGAATGAGCAGTTCTTC. The whole variable domain, filled in from reference TRBV7-2 and TRBJ2-1, reads GAGVSQSPSNKVTEKGKDVELRCDPISGHTALYWYRQSLGQGLEFLIYFQGNSAPDKSGLPSDRFSAERTGGSVSTLTIQRTQQEDSAVYLCASSLNRNEQFFGPGTRLTVL.

This sequence joins TRBV7-2 and TRBJ2-5, with 7 bases matching TRBD1. Germline loops: CDR1 SGHTA, CDR2 FQGNSA. Trimming cost V 5 bases and J 1 base; bases outside gene matches: 10. This CDR3 has 16 residues. The CDR3 DNA reads as TGTGCCAGCAGCCCCCGGGGCAAGGGGGCCCAAGAGACCCAGTACTTC. It codes for CASSPRGKGAQETQYF.

The sample holds a few counts of this clone. The CDR3 sequence is CASSVAGSTGYTGELFF. CDR3 bases: TGTGCCAGCAGCGTAGCGGGTTCGACAGGATACACCGGGGAGCTGTTTTTT. V is TRBV9 and J is TRBJ2-2; TRBD1 might be the D (6 bases). The germline V and J ends were trimmed by 0 bases and 3 bases, with 15 bases remaining between them. The CDR3 contains 17 residues. Germline V gene sequence: CDR1 SGDLS, CDR2 YYNGEE.

As regards this clone: One end of the junction does not line up with germline, which may come from a read error. The gene calls are TRBV9 and TRBJ2-3, with D possibly matching TRBD2 (6 bases). The germline V gene encodes CDR1 SGDLS and CDR2 YYNGEE. The CDR3 covers 12 residues. The CDR3 region is CASSSAREAWHF. In nucleotides, the CDR3 is TGTGCCAGCAGTAGCGCCAGGGAGGCGTGGCATTTT.

This sequence joins TRBV29-1 and TRBJ2-1, with D perhaps matching TRBD1 (6 bases). The CDR3 runs to 13 residues. V was cut by 5 bases and J by 1 base, with 9 bases left in between. In germline, CDR1 is SQVTM, CDR2 ANQGSEA. CDR3 nucleotides: TGCAGCGTTTCTAGGGGGTCCTACAATGAGCAGTTCTTC. Encoded protein: CSVSRGSYNEQFF.

The chain uses TRBV2 and TRBJ2-3; D may be TRBD1 (6 bases). Looked up from germline, CDR1 is SNHLY and CDR2 is FYNNEI. The CDR3 is 14 amino acids. V lost 7 bases and J 6 bases, leaving 17 bases between the germline ends. The CDR3 reads CASIRSRTVDTQYF. For the CDR3, the DNA is TGTGCCAGCATAAGGTCGAGGACAGTTGATACGCAGTATTTT. Using reference TRBV2 and TRBJ2-3 for the parts outside the CDR3, the full variable domain is EPEVTQTPSHQVTQMGQEVILRCVPISNHLYFYWYRQILGQKVEFLVSFYNNEISEKSEIFDDQFSVERPDGSNFTLKIRSTKLEDSAMYFCASIRSRTVDTQYFGPGTRLTVL.

The chain joins TRBV4-1 to TRBJ2-5, with D hard to call. With the DNA end fitting TRBJ2-7 better, the J assignment may be wrong. CDR1 and CDR2 (germline): MGHRA, YSYEKL. The CDR3 loop spans 15 amino acids. The CDR3, as DNA: TGCGCCAGCAGCCGACAATCAGACGGATCCTACGAGCAGTACTTC. Encoded protein: CASSRQSDGSYEQYF.

This chain joins TRBV19 and TRBJ1-4, with TRBD1 matching 9 bases. With 7 bases clipped from V and 4 bases from J, the junction kept 4 bases outside the gene matches. This CDR3 has 14 amino acids. From germline, CDR1 is LNHDA and CDR2 SQIVND (reference sequence). The CDR3 here is CASTWGQGNEKLFF. The CDR3 DNA sequence: TGTGCCAGTACCTGGGGACAGGGTAATGAAAAACTGTTTTTT.

V usage is TRBV30 and J usage is TRBJ2-7, with 10 bases fitting TRBD2. Trimming took 5 bases from V and 3 from J; bases not matched to a gene: 7. From germline, CDR1 is GTSNPN and CDR2 SVGIG (reference sequence). The CDR3 runs 14 residues. The CDR3 DNA reads TGTGCCTGGGCCCGGACTAGCGGATACTACGAGCAGTACTTC. This codes for CAWARTSGYYEQYF. Full variable domain (missing parts from reference TRBV30 and TRBJ2-7): SQTIHQWPATLVQPVGSPLSLECTVEGTSNPNLYWYRQAAGRGLQLLFYSVGIGQISSEVPQNLSASRPQDRQFILSSKKLLLSDSGFYLCAWARTSGYYEQYFGPGTRLTVT.

This rearrangement joins TRBV14 to TRBJ2-3, with 7 bases that match TRBD2. The CDR3 has 13 residues. Per germline, CDR1 SGHDN and CDR2 FVKESK. J was trimmed by 8 bases and V by 4 bases; bases with no gene match: 6. The CDR3: CASSPSTGGTQYF. CDR3 DNA sequence: TGTGCCAGCAGCCCGTCCACGGGGGGTACGCAGTATTTT.

This chain connects TRBV15 to TRBJ2-7; 8 bases line up with TRBD2. Per the germline V gene, CDR1 is LNHNV and CDR2 is YYDKDF (reference sequence). With 3 bases clipped from V and 5 bases from J, the junction kept 6 bases outside the gene matches. The CDR3 runs 14 residues. CDR3 sequence (DNA): TGTGCCACCAGCAGGAGGCGGGAGGACAACGAGCAGTACTTC. Its protein is CATSRRREDNEQYF.

V and J are TRBV2 and TRBJ2-2, with D tentatively TRBD2 (7 bases). This CDR3 contains 16 residues. Germline loops: CDR1 SNHLY, CDR2 FYNNEI. Deletions cut 2 bases from V and 3 bases from J, with 13 bases between. In nucleotides, the CDR3 is TGTGCCAGCAGTGAAAAGGGGGGGCGATACACCGGGGAGCTGTTTTTT. Its translation: CASSEKGGRYTGELFF.

V usage is TRBV25-1 and J usage is TRBJ2-7; TRBD1 is a possible D gene (5 bases). The CDR3 contains 14 residues. Looked up from germline, CDR1 is MGHDK and CDR2 is SYGVNS. The germline V and J ends were trimmed by 4 bases and 3 bases, with 13 bases remaining between them. This CDR3 reads CASSGSGHNYEQYF. As DNA, the CDR3 is TGTGCCAGCAGTGGGTCAGGACACAACTACGAGCAGTACTTC.

This clone appeared a single time. The chain has TRBV30 and TRBJ2-7; D not resolved. There are 14 residues in the CDR3. Germline CDR1 GTSNPN, CDR2 SVGIG (reference sequence). The ends were cut back, 4 bases at V and 4 bases at J, with 17 bases in the middle. The CDR3 loop reads CAWTPRVRIYEQYF. DNA for the CDR3: TGTGCCTGGACCCCCCGGGTCAGAATTTACGAGCAGTACTTC.

The chain is built from TRBV2 and TRBJ2-1; possible D gene TRBD2, 6 bases. The V end lost 10 bases, the J end lost 7 bases, and 20 bases lay between the germline ends. CDR1 and CDR2 from the germline V gene are SNHLY and FYNNEI. The CDR3 covers 14 residues. Written as DNA, the CDR3 is TGTGCCACCGGGGCTAGCGAGGGAGTTAATGAGCAGTTCTTC. Amino acids: CATGASEGVNEQFF.

The sample holds one count of this clone. The V and J genes are TRBV10-1 and TRBJ2-7; 10 positions agree with TRBD1. Per germline, CDR1 WNHNN and CDR2 SYGVQD (reference sequence). The CDR3 is 15 residues long. Unmatched junction bases numbered 5, after V lost 2 bases and J lost 4 bases. The CDR3 region is CASSETGQGSYEQYF. The CDR3 bases are TGCGCCAGCAGTGAGACGGGACAGGGGTCGTACGAGCAGTACTTC.

This sequence joins TRBV30 and TRBJ2-7, with D tentatively TRBD1 (6 bases). Germline CDR1 is GTSNPN and CDR2 is SVGIG (reference sequence). Between the trimmed V and J ends, which lost 4 bases and 1 base, there was a span of 29 bases. The CDR3 length is 19 residues. The CDR3, as DNA: TGTGCCTGGACTCGAAACAGGGATAGAGCAAATAAGGGTTCCTACGAGCAGTACTTC. It encodes CAWTRNRDRANKGSYEQYF.

The chain carries TRBV19 and TRBJ2-5; 7 positions match TRBD1. From germline, CDR1 is LNHDA and CDR2 SQIVND (reference sequence). The CDR3 covers 15 residues. Unmatched junction bases numbered 7, after V lost 2 bases and J lost 4 bases. The CDR3 DNA is TGTGCCAGTAGTATAAAGGGGGCGCGCGTAGAGACCCAGTACTTC. This translates into CASSIKGARVETQYF. Variable domain in full (rest from reference TRBV19 and TRBJ2-5): DGGITQSPKYLFRKEGQNVTLSCEQNLNHDAMYWYRQDPGQGLRLIYYSQIVNDFQKGDIAEGYSVSREKKESFPLTVTSAQKNPTAFYLCASSIKGARVETQYFGPGTRLLVL.

The chain recombines TRBV19 with TRBJ1-5; no clear D gene. Looked up from germline, CDR1 is LNHDA and CDR2 is SQIVND (reference sequence). Between the trimmed V and J ends, which lost 10 bases and 10 bases, there was a span of 17 bases. This CDR3 comprises 12 residues. The CDR3 reads CATSGLNKPQHF. As DNA, the CDR3 is TGTGCCACCTCTGGACTTAACAAACCCCAGCATTTT.

V usage is TRBV14 and J usage is TRBJ2-5; D perhaps matches TRBD1 (5 bases). The V gene's germline CDR1 is SGHDN and CDR2 FVKESK. CDR3 size: 13 residues. The germline V and J ends were trimmed by 4 bases and 5 bases, with 11 bases remaining between them. The CDR3 region is CASSPRGRETQYF. CDR3 DNA sequence: TGTGCCAGCAGCCCTAGGGGTAGGGAGACCCAGTACTTC.